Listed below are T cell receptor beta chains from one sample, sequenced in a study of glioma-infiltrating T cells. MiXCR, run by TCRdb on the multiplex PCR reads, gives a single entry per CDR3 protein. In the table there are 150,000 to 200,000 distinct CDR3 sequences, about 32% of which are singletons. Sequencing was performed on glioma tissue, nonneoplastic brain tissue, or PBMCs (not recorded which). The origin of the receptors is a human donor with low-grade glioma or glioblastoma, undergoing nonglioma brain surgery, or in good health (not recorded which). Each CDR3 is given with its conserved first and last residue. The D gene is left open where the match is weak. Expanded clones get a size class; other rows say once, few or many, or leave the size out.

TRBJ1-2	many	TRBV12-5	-	TGTGCTAGTGGTTTGCCCTACAGCTATGGCTACACCTTC	CASGLPYSYGYTF
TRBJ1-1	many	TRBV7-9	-	TGTGCCAGCAGCCCCGGGGGACAAGCTTTCTTT	CASSPGGQAFF
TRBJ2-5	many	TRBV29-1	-	TGCAGCGTTGTCCCCAATCAAGAGACCCAGTACTTC	CSVVPNQETQYF
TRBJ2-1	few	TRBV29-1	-	TGCAGCGTTGACGGGTCGAGCTCCTACAATGAGCAGTTCTTC	CSVDGSSSYNEQFF
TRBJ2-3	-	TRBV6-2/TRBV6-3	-	TGTGCCATCAGTTCTTTAATCACAGATACGCAGTATTTT	CAISSLITDTQYF
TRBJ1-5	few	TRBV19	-	TGTGCCAGTAGTAATCAGGGTCTGGGCAATCAGCCCCAGCATTTT	CASSNQGLGNQPQHF
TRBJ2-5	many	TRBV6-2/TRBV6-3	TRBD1	TGTGCCAGCACCGCAGGGGGATACCAAGAGACCCAGTACTTC	CASTAGGYQETQYF
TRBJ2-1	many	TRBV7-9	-	TGTGCCAGCACCCCCCATCGCTGGTGGGAGACCACCCCCAGTGAGCAGTTCTTC	CASTPHRWWETTPSEQFF
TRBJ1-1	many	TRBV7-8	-	TGTGCCAGCAGCTCACTTTTAGGGAACACTGAAGCTTTCTTT	CASSSLLGNTEAFF
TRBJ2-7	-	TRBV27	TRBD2	TGTGCCAGCAGTTCGACGCTCGGACTAGCGGGATTCCACGAGCAGTACTTC	CASSSTLGLAGFHEQYF
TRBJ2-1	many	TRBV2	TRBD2	TGTGCCAGCAAGCGGGAGGAATACAATGAGCAGTTCTTC	CASKREEYNEQFF
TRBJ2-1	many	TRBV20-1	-	TGCAGTGCTGCAACTCGACAGGCCACCTACAATGAGCAGTTCTTC	CSAATRQATYNEQFF
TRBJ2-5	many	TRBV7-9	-	TGTGCCAGCAGCTTAGGCCCGGGACTCACGGGGGAGACCCAGTACTTC	CASSLGPGLTGETQYF
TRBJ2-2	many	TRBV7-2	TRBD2	TGTGCCAGCAGCTCCGGACTAGCTCGGCCCGGGGAGCTGTTTTTT	CASSSGLARPGELFF
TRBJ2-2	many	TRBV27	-	TGTGCCAGCAGTTTTAGCGTGATAACCGGGGAGCTGTTTTTT	CASSFSVITGELFF
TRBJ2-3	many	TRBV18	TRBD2	TGTGCCAGCTCACCAACTAGCGGGAGGGCAGATACGCAGTATTTT	CASSPTSGRADTQYF